This TCR beta chain was documented in a study of blood T cell repertoires in COVID-19. Background on the study: The United States, Italy and Spain provided the acute and convalescent COVID-19 samples. PBMCs, B-cell-depleted T cells, or T cells provided the cDNA or gDNA that made up the material.

The method was immunoSEQ multiplex PCR; TCRdb's version includes in-frame clones alone and lacks a portion of them. The table includes 45,000 to 50,000 clones, 83% detected once. CDR1 SNHLY and CDR2 FYNNEI come from the germline V gene. V shed 6 bases, J shed 4 bases, and the junction held 4 bases outside the gene matches. The CDR3 extends over 15 amino acids. This clone was seen a few times. The specimen was peripheral blood. This chain links TRBV2 with TRBJ2-5, with 14 bases matching TRBD2. This TCR was sampled from a man between 60 and 75 years old with active COVID-19. The CDR3: CASREGLAGAETQYF. In DNA form, the CDR3 reads TGTGCCAGCAGGGAGGGACTAGCGGGAGCAGAGACCCAGTACTTC.